The 3 T cell receptor beta chains in this list originate from one sample, sequenced in a study of molecular identifiers for immune sequencing clone quantification. TCRdb independently ran MiXCR on the PCR reads; one entry per CDR3 protein. The data contain approximately 500,000 distinct CDR3 sequences, about a quarter of them singletons. Sequenced: naive CD8+ T cells from blood, with Jurkat cell RNA spiked in. Subset noted: FACS-sorted CD8+CD4-CCR7+CD45RA+ naive T cells. The receptors originated from a human donor in good health. Some libraries in this study had Jurkat cell RNA spiked in.

This clonotype was seen repeatedly, ten times or more. Here the CDR3 reads CASRAGVSNEQYF. CDR3 sequence (DNA): TGTGCCAGCAGAGCGGGAGTCAGCAACGAGCAGTACTTC. The chain recombines TRBV5-6 with TRBJ2-7, with 8 bases matching TRBD2. CDR3 size: 13 residues. In germline, CDR1 is SGHDT, CDR2 YYEEEE. V was clipped by 5 bases and J by 5 bases; unmatched bases: 6.

This clonotype was seen a handful of times. The chain employs TRBV29-1 and TRBJ2-7; D gene uncertain. The germline V gene has CDR1 SQVTM and CDR2 ANQGSEA. Trimming stripped 6 bases from V and 2 bases from J, with 14 bases between. This CDR3 has 13 residues. CDR3 residues: CSVYIGGAYEQYF. The CDR3 DNA sequence: TGCAGCGTCTACATCGGTGGGGCCTACGAGCAGTACTTC.

This clonotype was observed a few times. V gene TRBV4-3 combines with J gene TRBJ2-2; the D gene could be TRBD1 or TRBD2 (5 bases each). Trimming took 1 base from V and 3 from J, leaving 15 bases between them. The CDR3 sequence is 17 residues long. Germline V gene lookup returns CDR1 LGHNA and CDR2 YSLEER. CDR3 DNA: TGCGCCAGCAGCCAAGTCCCGGCGCAGGGAGACACCGGGGAGCTGTTTTTT. Its protein is CASSQVPAQGDTGELFF.